This T cell receptor beta chain is drawn from a study of PD-1 blockade in classical Hodgkin lymphoma. Across the whole study: Treatment was intravenous nivolumab, 3 mg/kg every 2 weeks, until progression.

The V gene's germline CDR1 is SGHAT and CDR2 FQNNGV. Trimming stripped 1 base from V and 4 bases from J, with 10 bases between. CDR3 length equals 14 residues. All patients relapsed after autologous stem cell transplantation, and brentuximab vedotin exposure varied. Magnetic negative selection of thawed PBMCs was the method by which CD4+ T cells were purified. Libraries were prepared by immunoSEQ multiplex PCR; TCRdb keeps only in-frame clonotypes and omits some of them. Here the sample spans some 8,900 clones, approximately 83% being singletons. Study-wide results and caveats: Patients starting nivolumab less than 1 year after ASCT had lower diversity and were excluded from later analyses. Why repertoires differed is undefined; disease activity or prior therapy possibly contributed.

On this clone itself: Its antigen is currently unknown.

The TCR sequence derives from a human donor with classical Hodgkin lymphoma. The sample in question was CD4+ T cells from blood, obtained at baseline. The chain joins TRBV11-2 to TRBJ1-1; tentative D call: TRBD1 (6 bases). The CDR3, as DNA: TGTGCCAGCAGCTTAGGGCAGGGGAGCACTGAAGCTTTCTTT. Its protein is CASSLGQGSTEAFF. Full variable domain (remainder filled in from reference TRBV11-2 and TRBJ1-1): EAGVAQSPRYKIIEKRQSVAFWCNPISGHATLYWYQQILGQGPKLLIQFQNNGVVDDSQLPKDRFSAERLKGVDSTLKIQPAKLEDSAVYLCASSLGQGSTEAFFGQGTRLTVV.